Following are 3 T cell receptor beta chains from one sample sequenced in a study of T cell repertoires in cytomegalovirus infection. TCRdb called the reads again in MiXCR, with one record for every CDR3 protein. Counted here are about 900,000 distinct CDR3 sequences, around 29% occurring once; the ten biggest clones make up roughly 13%. No antigens are known for them. The input for sequencing was cultured CD8+ T cells from PBMCs, taken from culture after CMV antigen stimulation. These receptors all stem from a human donor in good health (CMV status not recorded). Some clones in this sample may be carry-over from other donors' samples.

The table lists this clonotype with many counts. The genes are TRBV12-3 or TRBV12-4 and TRBJ2-7; 11 bases fit TRBD2. The CDR3 runs to 15 residues. The trim removed 3 bases at V and 6 bases at J, leaving 7 bases unmatched. The CDR3 spells CASSFTSGGPVEQYV. CDR3 DNA: TGTGCCAGCAGTTTTACTAGCGGGGGCCCCGTCGAGCAGTACGTC.

This clonotype has at least ten counts. The chain employs TRBV7-2 and TRBJ2-7; D is ambiguous. This CDR3 region has 13 residues. Trimming stripped 5 bases from V and 3 bases from J, with 11 bases between. Germline lookup yields CDR1 SGHTA and CDR2 FQGNSA. CDR3: CASSPYPGYEQYF. DNA of the CDR3: TGTGCCAGCAGCCCCTACCCGGGCTACGAGCAGTACTTC. Combining the CDR3 with reference TRBV7-2 and TRBJ2-7 gives the whole variable domain GAGVSQSPSNKVTEKGKDVELRCDPISGHTALYWYRQSLGQGLEFLIYFQGNSAPDKSGLPSDRFSAERTGGSVSTLTIQRTQQEDSAVYLCASSPYPGYEQYFGPGTRLTVT.

This sequence joins TRBV6-1 and TRBJ1-2; D may be TRBD1 (5 bases). V was clipped by 7 bases and J by 2 bases, with 20 bases between them. Per the germline V gene, CDR1 is MNHNS and CDR2 is SASEGT. The CDR3 runs to 16 residues. The CDR3 is CASNPFSGSLNYGYTF. CDR3 coding DNA: TGTGCCAGCAACCCTTTCTCAGGGAGTCTAAACTATGGCTACACCTTC.